These 16 T cell receptor beta chains came from one sample sequenced in a study of shared clonotypes between healthy human individuals (dated by TCRdb to the early 2020s). The method was the immunoSEQ multiplex PCR assay. The immuneACCESS repertoire file appears here via TCRdb, limited to in-frame rearrangements. These files lack a portion of the clones; in checked studies, under half of the deficit traces to unresolved V genes, and the cause of the others is not known. The sample has about 2.3 million clones on record, more than 85% of them singletons. Jointly, the top ten make up under 0.45% of the sample. Sequenced input: naive CD4+ T cells from PBMCs. The sample's cell subset or site label is to be understood as: CD45RA+ positively selected. These receptors came from a man younger than 35 in good health. Some clones in this sample may be carry-over from other donors' samples.

The chain links TRBV5-6 to TRBJ1-2, with D unclear. This CDR3 is built from 13 residues. V was clipped by 4 bases and J by 4 bases, with 11 bases between them. CDR1 is SGHDT, CDR2 YYEEEE, per germline. The CDR3 here is CASSPPDGYGYTF. The DNA for the CDR3 is TGTGCCAGCAGCCCACCGGATGGCTATGGCTACACCTTC.

V and J are TRBV7-9 and TRBJ1-1; D is ambiguous. CDR1 and CDR2 from the germline V gene are SEHNR and FQNEAQ (reference sequence). The CDR3 runs to 14 residues. V lost 1 base and J 1 base, leaving 7 bases between the germline ends. The CDR3 DNA is TGTGCCAGCAGCTTAGTGACTGCGAACACTGAAGCTTTCTTT. Its translation: CASSLVTANTEAFF. The full variable domain, in which reference TRBV7-9 and TRBJ1-1 provide the parts outside the CDR3, is DTGVSQNPRHKITKRGQNVTFRCDPISEHNRLYWYRQTLGQGPEFLTYFQNEAQLEKSRLLSDRFSAERPKGSFSTLEIQRTEQGDSAMYLCASSLVTANTEAFFGQGTRLTVV.

Turning to this clone: Other DNA sequences from this sample encode an identical CDR3 as well. Here the CDR3 reads CASSQTGAGNTIYF. CDR3 nucleotide sequence: TGTGCCAGCAGTCAGACAGGGGCAGGAAACACCATATATTTT. The chain couples TRBV28 to TRBJ1-3; 8 bases agree with TRBD1. V shed 5 bases and J 4 bases; nucleotides not matched to a gene: 4. Looked up from germline, CDR1 is MDHEN and CDR2 is SYDVKM. This CDR3 comprises 14 residues.

The chain couples TRBV11-3 to TRBJ2-1, with a tentative D call TRBD2 (7 bases). V lost 3 bases to trimming and J lost 14 bases, with 17 bases between them. The germline V gene has CDR1 SGHNT and CDR2 YENEEA. The CDR3 is 13 amino acids. The CDR3 is CASSFAGGRPKFF. CDR3 DNA sequence: TGTGCCAGCAGCTTCGCCGGGGGGCGCCCCAAGTTCTTC. Drawing the rest from reference TRBV11-3 and TRBJ2-1, the complete variable domain is EAGVVQSPRYKIIEKKQPVAFWCNPISGHNTLYWYLQNLGQGPELLIRYENEEAVDDSQLPKDRFSAERLKGVDSTLKIQPAELGDSAVYLCASSFAGGRPKFFGPGTRLTVL.

The chain is built from TRBV7-3 and TRBJ2-5; 7 bases are shared with TRBD2. The CDR3 covers 13 residues. Trimming removed 5 bases from V and 7 bases from J; junction bases left unmatched: 7. Per germline, CDR1 SGHTA and CDR2 FQGTGA. CDR3 loop: CASSRGEGGTQYF. Here the CDR3 DNA reads TGTGCCAGCAGCCGCGGGGAGGGTGGGACCCAGTACTTC.

The CDR3 spells CASSPGLVFTEAFF. The CDR3 region has the DNA TGTGCCAGCAGCCCAGGCCTCGTCTTCACTGAAGCTTTCTTT. V usage is TRBV5-4 and J usage is TRBJ1-1; no firm D call. V shed 4 bases and J shed 4 bases, with 14 bases lying between them. Germline V gene data show CDR1 as SGHNT and CDR2 as YYREEE (reference sequence). The CDR3 contains 14 residues.

This clone was seen just once. The chain carries TRBV9 and TRBJ2-7; TRBD1 might be the D (6 bases). CDR1 is SGDLS, CDR2 YYNGEE, per germline. Trimming took off 3 bases at V and 6 bases at J, with 16 bases between the two ends. This CDR3 is 14 amino acids long. The CDR3: CASSETGTKTEQYF. CDR3 nucleotide sequence: TGTGCCAGCAGCGAAACCGGGACAAAGACCGAGCAGTACTTC.

V is TRBV15 and J is TRBJ2-2; D is unclear. This CDR3 is 15 amino acids long. The V end was cut by 3 bases, the J end by 6 bases, with 14 bases between. Germline-derived CDR1 and CDR2 are LNHNV and YYDKDF (reference sequence). CDR3 sequence (DNA): TGTGCCACCAGCAGCCCCGGGCGAGCCCCCGGGGAGCTGTTTTTT. The encoded protein is CATSSPGRAPGELFF.

Worth noting for this clone: In the same sample, other DNA sequences code for this CDR3. The chain links TRBV7-9 to TRBJ1-4; 10 positions agree with TRBD1. Germline lookup yields CDR1 SEHNR and CDR2 FQNEAQ (reference sequence). V shed 4 bases and J 7 bases; nucleotides not matched to a gene: 3. The CDR3 covers 14 residues. CDR3 in amino acids: CASSSTGGGEKLFF. CDR3 sequence (DNA): TGTGCCAGCAGCTCGACAGGGGGCGGTGAAAAACTGTTTTTT.

The chain uses TRBV27 and TRBJ2-7; perhaps TRBD2 as D (6 bases). The CDR3 covers 13 residues. Trimming stripped 6 bases from V and 6 bases from J, with 15 bases between. Germline CDR1 and CDR2: MNHEY and SMNVEV (reference sequence). The DNA of the CDR3 is TGTGCCAGCAGATACGGGACTGGCGGCGAGCAGTACTTC. Translation gives CASRYGTGGEQYF.

A note on this clone: The sample holds other DNA sequences that translate to the same CDR3. The chain employs TRBV9 and TRBJ2-7; TRBD1 matches at 7 bases. J lost 2 bases, V lost 0 bases, and 2 bases had no gene match. Germline CDR1 and CDR2: SGDLS and YYNGEE. CDR3 length equals 14 residues. The CDR3 loop reads CASSVGQGAYEQYF. The CDR3 DNA reads TGTGCCAGCAGCGTAGGACAGGGAGCCTACGAGCAGTACTTC.

V gene TRBV27 combines with J gene TRBJ1-1; 10 bases align to TRBD1. V was clipped by 5 bases and J by 7 bases; unmatched bases: 10. The germline V gene encodes CDR1 MNHEY and CDR2 SMNVEV (reference sequence). The CDR3 is 15 residues long. Here the CDR3 DNA reads TGTGCCAGCAGTGCCCCGGGACAGGGGTGGGTTGAAGCTTTCTTT. Translating it yields CASSAPGQGWVEAFF.

The chain employs TRBV2 and TRBJ2-1, with D unclear. Germline CDR1 and CDR2: SNHLY and FYNNEI. Trimming shortened V by 2 bases and J by 6 bases, and 17 bases separated the two germline ends. CDR3 length: 16 amino acids. In nucleotides, the CDR3 is TGTGCCAGCAGTGAACCTCTAAAGGGTCGCTCCAATGAGCAGTTCTTC. Residues: CASSEPLKGRSNEQFF.

The rearrangement links TRBV5-4 to TRBJ2-3; D gene unclear. V lost 4 bases to trimming and J lost 1 base, with 10 bases between them. CDR3 length: 14 residues. The germline V gene has CDR1 SGHNT and CDR2 YYREEE (reference sequence). CDR3 protein: CASSVDWRTDTQYF. As DNA, the CDR3 is TGTGCCAGCAGCGTCGACTGGCGCACAGATACGCAGTATTTT.

The chain links TRBV6-1 to TRBJ2-2; 7 bases fit TRBD1. Germline CDR1 reads MNHNS; CDR2 reads SASEGT. CDR3 length: 14 amino acids. The V segment lost 7 bases and the J segment 0 bases; nucleotides outside the gene matches: 2. The CDR3: CASIQGPNTGELFF. In nucleotides, the CDR3 is TGTGCCAGCATACAGGGGCCGAACACCGGGGAGCTGTTTTTT.

V usage is TRBV18 and J usage is TRBJ2-3; TRBD2 matches 12 bases. This CDR3 contains 16 residues. V trimming: 3 bases; J trimming: 6 bases; junction bases outside the gene matches: 7. Germline CDR1 reads KGHSH; CDR2 reads LQKENI. CDR3 DNA sequence: TGTGCCAGCTCACCTCTACTAGCGGGAGGAGGGGATACGCAGTATTTT. It translates to CASSPLLAGGGDTQYF.